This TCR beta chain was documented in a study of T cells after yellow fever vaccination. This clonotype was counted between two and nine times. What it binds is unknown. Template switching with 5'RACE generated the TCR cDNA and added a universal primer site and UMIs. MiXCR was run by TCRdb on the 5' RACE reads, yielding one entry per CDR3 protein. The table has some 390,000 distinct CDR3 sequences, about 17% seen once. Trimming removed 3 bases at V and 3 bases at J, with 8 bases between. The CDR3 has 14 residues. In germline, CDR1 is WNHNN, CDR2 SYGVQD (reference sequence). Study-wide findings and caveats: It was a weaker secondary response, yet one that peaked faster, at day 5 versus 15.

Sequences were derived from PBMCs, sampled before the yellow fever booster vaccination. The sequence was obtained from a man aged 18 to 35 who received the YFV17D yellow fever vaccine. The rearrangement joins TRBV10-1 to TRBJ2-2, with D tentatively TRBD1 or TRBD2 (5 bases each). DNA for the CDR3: TGCGCCAGCAGTGACGGGACCTACACCGGGGAGCTGTTTTTT. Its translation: CASSDGTYTGELFF.